Shown below are 4 T cell receptor beta chains from a single sample sequenced in a study of human T cells and chemical hapten exposure listed by TCRdb under 2021. The library was generated by RACE. Sequencer: NextSeq 500. TCRdb trimmed the raw reads at Q25, called clones with MiXCR and kept productive beta chains. Under each unique CDR3 protein, matching rows form one entry showing the most common genes and DNA. The sample table contains about 97,000 distinct CDR3 sequences; only one count was recorded for roughly 27% of them. The leading ten clones occupy about 9.4% of the sample. The meaning of the sample's time point label: patch test 3, about 24 weeks after DPC sensitization. The sample's treatment or condition label is to be understood as: therapeutic diphenylcyclopropenone sensitization with weekly scalp DPC. The source was whole blood, collected in connection with sensitization to the hapten diphenylcyclopropenone (DPC). These receptors were taken from a middle-aged man with alopecia areata. Some clones in this sample may be carry-over from other donors' samples.

This clonotype was found a few times. This chain joins TRBV14 and TRBJ2-1; D unclear. The V gene lost 1 base and the J gene lost 7 bases, with 11 bases spanning the gap. Germline V gene data show CDR1 as SGHDN and CDR2 as FVKESK. The CDR3 spans 14 residues. DNA of the CDR3: TGTGCCAGCAGCCAAGTTGGGAATAGTAATGAGCAGTTCTTC. The encoded protein is CASSQVGNSNEQFF.

This clonotype was observed a few times. This CDR3 is CASSQDLGQGGAYGYTF. CDR3 bases: TGCGCCAGCAGCCAAGATCTGGGACAGGGTGGGGCCTATGGCTACACCTTC. V and J are TRBV4-3 and TRBJ1-2, with TRBD1 matching 9 bases. V was pared by 0 bases and J by 4 bases, with 9 bases of the junction left unmatched. The CDR3 has 17 residues. Germline CDR1 reads LGHNA; CDR2 reads YSLEER.

The rearrangement links TRBV5-6 to TRBJ2-1; D call uncertain. The CDR3 length is 16 residues. Trimming left V 1 base short and J 0 bases short, with 11 bases between. Germline assignment: CDR1 SGHDT and CDR2 YYEEEE. The chain's CDR3 is CASSLQFQSSYNEQFF. CDR3 in DNA: TGTGCCAGCAGCTTGCAATTCCAAAGCTCCTACAATGAGCAGTTCTTC.

On this clonotype itself: A junction boundary mismatches the germline segment, possibly from a read error. The chain is built from TRBV6-1 and TRBJ2-1, with 12 bases that match TRBD2. CDR3 length equals 15 residues. Germline CDR1 and CDR2: MNHNS and SASEGT. The chain's CDR3 is CASSALAGGPDEQLF. CDR3 nucleotides: TGTGCCAGCAGTGCCCTAGCGGGAGGGCCAGATGAGCAGTTATTC.